These T cell receptor beta chains were read from a single sample in a study of T-cell memory formation after mild COVID-19. TCRdb re-called the 5' RACE reads with MiXCR, one entry per CDR3 protein. The table shows 210,000 or so distinct CDR3 sequences, with approximately 20% occurring only once. The sequenced sample was PBMCs or a T cell subset sorted from them (not recorded which). Receptors originate from an adult woman who had mild COVID-19 (a few samples of this study predate the infection). Cell type and time point are not known. CDR3s include the opening cysteine and the closing phenylalanine or tryptophan. The order of the fields is CDR3 length, J gene, clone size, V gene, D gene, CDR3 DNA, CDR3 protein. A D gene is named only where the DNA matches it firmly. Size is stated for part of the rows, as once, few or many counts, or as a class when the clone is expanded.

>14|TRBJ1-1|few|TRBV7-3|.
TGTGCCAGCAGCCCAGGTCCACTGAACACTGAAGCTTTCTTT
CASSPGPLNTEAFF
>13|TRBJ1-1|.|TRBV30|.
TGTGCCTGGAGTAGTGGACTCAGGACTGAAGCTTTCTTT
CAWSSGLRTEAFF
>10|TRBJ1-1|few|TRBV29-1|.
TGCAGCGTTGAAGAAGCTGAAGCTTTCTTT
CSVEEAEAFF
>14|TRBJ2-6|few|TRBV9|TRBD2
TGTGCCAGCAAGCGGGAACCTGGGGCCAACGTCCTGACTTTC
CASKREPGANVLTF
>12|TRBJ2-2|few|TRBV15|.
TGTGCCACCAGCAGAGTGGCCGGGGAGCTGTTTTTT
CATSRVAGELFF
>18|TRBJ2-1|.|TRBV29-1|TRBD2
TGCAGCGCTCGGCGGGCGGGAGGGAGCCCCAGCTCCTACAATGAGCAGTTCTTC
CSARRAGGSPSSYNEQFF
>15|TRBJ2-7|few|TRBV9|.
TGTGCCAGCAGCGCCTCCGGGACAAGACCCTACGAGCAGTACTTC
CASSASGTRPYEQYF
>16|TRBJ2-3|few|TRBV5-1|TRBD1
TGCGCCAGCAGCTTGGCCTTAACAGGGGTTACAGATACGCAGTATTTT
CASSLALTGVTDTQYF
>12|TRBJ2-1|.|TRBV11-2|.
TGTGCCAGCAGCTTACAGGGTACTGAGCAGTTCTTC
CASSLQGTEQFF
>12|TRBJ2-7|many|TRBV2|.
TGTGCCAGCAGTGAAGCGGGCTACGAGCAGTACTTC
CASSEAGYEQYF
>15|TRBJ2-3|few|TRBV5-1|.
TGCGCCAGCAGCCCGACCCTTACTAGCACAGATACGCAGTATTTT
CASSPTLTSTDTQYF
>12|TRBJ2-2|.|TRBV5-4|.
TGTGCCAGCAGCACCGTCCCCGGGGAGCTGTTTTTT
CASSTVPGELFF
>15|TRBJ2-1|few|TRBV20-1|TRBD2
TGCAGTGCTAGAGTCAGACTAGCGGGAGACTATGAGCAGTTCTTC
CSARVRLAGDYEQFF
>13|TRBJ2-7|few|TRBV20-1|.
TGCAGTGCTACCCCGGGACGGTTCTACGAGCAGTACTTC
CSATPGRFYEQYF
>15|TRBJ2-5|.|TRBV5-1|.
TGCGCCAGCAGCTCTGGGAGTCAGGTGCAAGAGACCCAGTACTTC
CASSSGSQVQETQYF
>14|TRBJ2-3|.|TRBV18|.
TGTGCCAGCTCACCAGGGAAAAGCACAGATACGCAGTATTTT
CASSPGKSTDTQYF
>14|TRBJ1-1|many|TRBV5-1|.
TGCGCCAGCAGCGCCTCTTGGGGGAACACTGAAGCTTTCTTT
CASSASWGNTEAFF
>13|TRBJ1-2|few|TRBV27|.
TGTGCCAGCAGTTTCAACGGAAACTATGGCTACACCTTC
CASSFNGNYGYTF
>13|TRBJ2-2|.|TRBV9|TRBD1
TGTGCCAGCAGTGCACAGGGGACCGGGGAGCTGTTTTTT
CASSAQGTGELFF
>17|TRBJ2-1|few|TRBV4-2|TRBD2
TGTGCCAGCAGCCAAGGGCCCGGGACTAGTCTACACAATGAGCAGTTCTTC
CASSQGPGTSLHNEQFF
>14|TRBJ2-7|.|TRBV9|TRBD1
TGTGCCAGCAGCCCGACAGGGGGAACCTACGAGCAGTACTTC
CASSPTGGTYEQYF
>14|TRBJ2-6|.|TRBV7-9|.
TGTGCCAGCACTCTTAAATCTGGGGCCAACGTCCTGACTTTC
CASTLKSGANVLTF
>15|TRBJ1-5|few|TRBV6-2/TRBV6-3|TRBD1
TGTGCCAGCAGGAAGGGACAGCATAGCAATCAGCCCCAGCATTTT
CASRKGQHSNQPQHF
>15|TRBJ2-7|.|TRBV24-1|TRBD2
TGTGCCACCAGTGATTCTAGCGGGAGGGGCTACGAGCAGTACTTC
CATSDSSGRGYEQYF
>12|TRBJ1-2|.|TRBV24-1|.
TGTGCCACCAGTGATCAGTCGGATGGCTACACCTTC
CATSDQSDGYTF
>16|TRBJ2-3|few|TRBV4-1|TRBD1
TGCGCCAGCAGCCAAATGGGACAGGGGGGGACAGATACGCAGTATTTT
CASSQMGQGGTDTQYF
>18|TRBJ2-6|.|TRBV20-1|.
TGCAGTGCTCAGAGCCGTAGAGGACAGCTCTCTGGGGCCAACGTCCTGACTTTC
CSAQSRRGQLSGANVLTF
>15|TRBJ2-7|few|TRBV7-2|.
TGTGCCAGCAGCTTCCCAGGGAGAATAGGCTACGAGCAGTACTTC
CASSFPGRIGYEQYF
>16|TRBJ2-7|many|TRBV5-1|.
TGCGCCAGCAGCTTCTTGTCGGTGGGAGACGGCCGGGAGCAGTACTTC
CASSFLSVGDGREQYF
>14|TRBJ2-2|.|TRBV5-1|.
TGCGCCAGCAGCCCCCCCGGGGGGCACTTCTGGCTGTTTTTT
CASSPPGGHFWLFF
>15|TRBJ1-1|few|TRBV27|.
TGTGCCAGCAGTCCCCGGTCCCAGGGAAACACTGAAGCTTTCTTT
CASSPRSQGNTEAFF